What follows are 8 T cell receptor beta chains derived from one specimen sequenced in a study of T cell responses to AZD1222 COVID-19 vaccine. Clones were read by immunoSEQ multiplex PCR, and TCRdb kept only the in-frame ones, dropping some. The top ten clones hold roughly 4% of a sample with over 130,000 clones, about 93% of them seen once. The specimen comprised peripheral blood, sampled 28 days after the second AZD1222 dose. These TCRs come from an adult who received the AZD1222 COVID-19 vaccine.

This clone is a singleton in its sample. The chain is built from TRBV5-1 and TRBJ2-7; possibly TRBD1 for D (6 bases). Trimming took 3 bases from V and 3 from J, leaving 13 bases between them. This CDR3 is 14 amino acids long. Germline CDR1 is SGHRS and CDR2 is YFSETQ. The CDR3 here is CASSSDSLHYEQYF. The CDR3 nucleotides are TGCGCCAGCAGCTCGGACAGCTTACACTACGAGCAGTACTTC.

This clone was found once. This chain connects TRBV6-2 or TRBV6-3 to TRBJ2-1; D gene unclear. Germline CDR1 is MNHEY and CDR2 is SVGEGT. The germline V and J ends were trimmed by 5 bases and 4 bases, with 12 bases remaining between them. This CDR3 is built from 14 residues. The CDR3 DNA is TGTGCCAGCAGTCTAAATCGACTTTACAATGAGCAGTTCTTC. It codes for CASSLNRLYNEQFF.

Points on this clone: Different DNA sequences within this sample yield the same CDR3. The gene calls are TRBV10-3 and TRBJ1-5, with D unresolved. Germline V lookup: CDR1 ENHRY, CDR2 SYGVKD. Trimming took off 0 bases at V and 6 bases at J, with 6 bases between the two ends. This CDR3 spans 13 amino acids. For the CDR3, the DNA is TGTGCCATCAGTGAGTCCGACGGTCAGCCCCAGCATTTT. Residues: CAISESDGQPQHF.

Comment on this clone: The same CDR3 arises from other DNA sequences in this sample as well. The genes are TRBV19 and TRBJ2-1, with 13 bases matching TRBD2. V trimming: 5 bases; J trimming: 4 bases; junction bases outside the gene matches: 8. Germline CDR1 is LNHDA and CDR2 is SQIVND (reference sequence). The CDR3 contains 17 residues. The CDR3 sequence: CASSPRTSGSPYNEQFF. Written as DNA, the CDR3 is TGTGCCAGTAGTCCCCGGACTAGCGGGAGTCCTTACAATGAGCAGTTCTTC.

This clone has just a few counts. CDR3 nucleotide sequence: TGTGCCAGTACTAGGAGCCTCGGAGATACGCAGTATTTT. The encoded protein is CASTRSLGDTQYF. The rearrangement joins TRBV19 to TRBJ2-3; D remains ambiguous. Germline CDR1 LNHDA, CDR2 SQIVND (reference sequence). CDR3 size: 13 residues. Trimming removed 7 bases from V and 5 bases from J, with 13 bases in between.

This clone showed up just a few times. The chain uses TRBV7-2 and TRBJ1-5; the match to TRBD1 covers 7 bases. CDR1 SGHTA and CDR2 FQGNSA come from the germline V gene. The CDR3 covers 15 residues. The junction had 8 bases not matched to a gene; V was cut back by 4 bases and J by 5 bases. The DNA for the CDR3 is TGTGCCAGCAGCTCCCGGTGGACAGGCGATCAGCCCCAGCATTTT. This encodes CASSSRWTGDQPQHF.

This rearrangement joins TRBV29-1 to TRBJ2-7; the match to TRBD2 covers 10 bases. V lost 1 base to trimming and J lost 5 bases; unmatched junction nucleotides: 5. CDR3 size: 14 residues. Germline V lookup: CDR1 SQVTM, CDR2 ANQGSEA. Written as DNA, the CDR3 is TGCAGCGTTGAAGGTCTAGCGGGAGTCCACGAGCAGTACTTC. Translating gives CSVEGLAGVHEQYF.

This clone was detected once. The J gene is TRBJ1-2, the V gene TRBV5-5, with D maybe TRBD1 (5 bases). Per the germline V gene, CDR1 is SGHKS and CDR2 is YYEKEE (reference sequence). The CDR3 runs 12 residues. Trimming took off 0 bases at V and 8 bases at J, with 8 bases between the two ends. The CDR3 coding sequence is TGTGCCAGCAGCTTGGGGGGCCGAGGCTACACCTTC. Translating gives CASSLGGRGYTF.